The clone carrying this TCR beta chain came up many times. What it binds is not known. J gave up 1 base and V 6 bases, and 4 bases lay outside the gene matches. CDR1 is LNHDA, CDR2 SQIVND, per germline (reference sequence). There are 15 residues in the CDR3. People with hyperthyroidism were aged 18 to 65 and newly diagnosed, under 2 months' duration. Serum thyroxine and TRAb, along with clinical symptoms, thyroid ultrasound and orbital computed tomography, were what diagnosis relied on. The data originate from a study of Graves' ophthalmopathy and Graves' hyperthyroidism. In the study overall: At initial diagnosis, peripheral blood was obtained, and this preceded any treatment. Study-level points and caveats: Clonotypes were expanded in thyroid at above 0.001 frequency, and most also appeared in blood.

Scientists amplified the TCR beta CDR3 regions from RNA transcripts. First-round RT-PCR used HTBI primers; second-round multiplex PCR followed. Using its own MiXCR run on the multiplex PCR reads, TCRdb lists one record per CDR3 protein. The top ten hold roughly 7% of the sample, which has a few hundred thousand distinct CDR3 sequences, 15% seen once. This chain links TRBV19 with TRBJ1-1, with TRBD1 matching over 11 bases. The sample consisted of peripheral blood. The receptor comes from a woman between 18 and 30 years old with stable Graves' hyperthyroidism. The CDR3 sequence is CASRGQGVWNTEAFF. CDR3 nucleotide sequence: TGTGCCAGTAGGGGACAGGGGGTTTGGAACACTGAAGCTTTCTTT.